The next 23 T cell receptor beta chains were all read from a single sample in a study of T cells in Graves' hyperthyroidism and ophthalmopathy. Regions amplified from RNA transcripts were the TCR beta CDR3 regions. The primer set for the first-round RT-PCR of the TCR CDR3 was HTBI. Each CDR3 protein gets one entry after TCRdb re-called the multiplex PCR reads with MiXCR. Of a few hundred thousand distinct CDR3 sequences listed, under 60% were seen once; the top ten hold more than 7.5%. The sequencing input was peripheral blood or thyroid tissue (not recorded which). Receptors were obtained from a woman under 30 with Graves' hyperthyroidism.

At least ten counts were recorded for this clonotype. The gene calls are TRBV29-1 and TRBJ1-1, with 8 bases lining up with TRBD1. Germline CDR1 is SQVTM and CDR2 is ANQGSEA. V gave up 6 bases and J gave up 11 bases; unmatched junction bases: 8. The CDR3 contains 11 residues. CDR3 coding DNA: TGCAGCGTAGCGACAGGGGCGAGGGCTTTCTTT. This gives the protein CSVATGARAFF.

The chain combines TRBV4-1 with TRBJ2-3, with 7 bases that match TRBD1. The CDR3 is made up of 13 amino acids. J lost 4 bases, V lost 5 bases, and 3 bases had no gene match. CDR1 is MGHRA and CDR2 is YSYEKL in the germline V gene. This chain's CDR3 is CASSTTGADTQYF. CDR3 DNA: TGCGCCAGCAGCACAACAGGGGCAGATACGCAGTATTTT.

This chain connects TRBV2 to TRBJ2-7; D may be TRBD1 (6 bases). The CDR3 totals 14 residues. Germline loops: CDR1 SNHLY, CDR2 FYNNEI. Trimming pared 8 bases from V and 3 bases from J, leaving 17 bases between. The CDR3 is CASPGSGANYEQYF. CDR3 sequence (DNA): TGTGCCAGCCCAGGTTCAGGGGCCAACTACGAGCAGTACTTC. Based on the CDR3 plus reference TRBV2 and TRBJ2-7, the full variable domain is EPEVTQTPSHQVTQMGQEVILRCVPISNHLYFYWYRQILGQKVEFLVSFYNNEISEKSEIFDDQFSVERPDGSNFTLKIRSTKLEDSAMYFCASPGSGANYEQYFGPGTRLTVT.

This clonotype was observed a handful of times. The CDR3 sequence: CASSLDPPSGGTDTQYF. The CDR3 nucleotides are TGTGCCAGCAGCTTAGATCCCCCGTCCGGGGGTACAGATACGCAGTATTTT. V is TRBV7-6 and J is TRBJ2-3; perhaps TRBD2 as D (6 bases). This CDR3 region has 17 residues. Per germline, CDR1 SGHVS and CDR2 FNYEAQ. V lost 1 base and J 3 bases, leaving 17 bases between the germline ends.

There are many counts of this clonotype. This chain connects TRBV9 to TRBJ1-4; D gene unclear. Deletions cut 0 bases from V and 0 bases from J, with 6 bases between. CDR1 SGDLS and CDR2 YYNGEE come from the germline V gene. The CDR3 sequence is 15 residues long. The chain's CDR3 is CASSVGGSTNEKLFF. The CDR3 bases are TGTGCCAGCAGCGTAGGCGGGTCAACTAATGAAAAACTGTTTTTT.

In its sample, this clonotype was seen once. The CDR3 DNA is TGCAGTGCCAGCAGTCAGGGGAACACTGAAGCTTTCTTT. Its translation: CSASSQGNTEAFF. This rearrangement joins TRBV20-1 to TRBJ1-1; the D gene is possibly TRBD1 (5 bases). The CDR3 has 13 amino acids. V gave up 6 bases and J gave up 1 base, with 12 bases separating them. From germline, CDR1 is DFQATT and CDR2 SNEGSKA (reference sequence).

The chain combines TRBV24-1 with TRBJ1-2; the match to TRBD1 covers 8 bases. V lost 4 bases to trimming and J lost 4 bases; unmatched junction nucleotides: 1. Looked up from germline, CDR1 is KGHDR and CDR2 is SFDVKD. This CDR3 is built from 13 residues. CDR3 in amino acids: CATSDRGRYGYTF. The DNA for the CDR3 is TGTGCCACCAGTGACAGGGGGCGCTATGGCTACACCTTC.

This chain joins TRBV12-3 or TRBV12-4 and TRBJ2-3; D is possibly TRBD1 (5 bases). The V end was cut by 3 bases, the J end by 3 bases, with 13 bases between. The CDR3 sequence is 15 residues long. CDR3 sequence reads: CASSFTSGRTDTQYF. CDR3 nucleotides: TGTGCCAGCAGTTTCACGTCAGGGCGGACAGATACGCAGTATTTT.

This clonotype was seen many times. The rearrangement uses TRBV15 and TRBJ1-1; 8 bases are shared with TRBD1. The germline gives CDR1 LNHNV, CDR2 YYDKDF (reference sequence). J lost 2 bases, V lost 5 bases, and 10 bases had no gene match. CDR3 length equals 16 residues. CDR3 bases: TGTGCCACCAGCCGTAATCCCGGGACAGGCAACACTGAAGCTTTCTTT. This gives the protein CATSRNPGTGNTEAFF.

This clonotype was recorded at least ten times. The chain joins TRBV5-1 to TRBJ2-7, with 10 bases that match TRBD1. Trimming took 4 bases from V and 2 from J; bases not matched to a gene: 6. The CDR3 runs to 15 residues. CDR1 and CDR2 (germline): SGHRS, YFSETQ. CDR3 in amino acids: CASSPGQGFAYEQYF. The DNA of the CDR3 is TGCGCCAGCAGCCCGGGACAGGGGTTCGCCTACGAGCAGTACTTC. The full variable domain, in which reference TRBV5-1 and TRBJ2-7 provide the parts outside the CDR3, is KAGVTQTPRYLIKTRGQQVTLSCSPISGHRSVSWYQQTPGQGLQFLFEYFSETQRNKGNFPGRFSGRQFSNSRSEMNVSTLELGDSALYLCASSPGQGFAYEQYFGPGTRLTVT.

This clonotype was counted a few times. V usage is TRBV7-2 and J usage is TRBJ2-6; no definite D call. Deletions cut 5 bases from V and 15 bases from J, with 5 bases between. Germline CDR1 and CDR2: SGHTA and FQGNSA. The CDR3 is made up of 9 amino acids. CDR3 in amino acids: CASSPGLTF. The CDR3 DNA is TGTGCCAGCAGCCCCGGCCTGACTTTC.

The rearrangement joins TRBV7-9 to TRBJ2-5; TRBD2 is a possible D gene (5 bases). The CDR3 is made up of 13 amino acids. Trimming pared 0 bases from V and 9 bases from J, leaving 11 bases between. The germline V gene has CDR1 SEHNR and CDR2 FQNEAQ (reference sequence). CDR3 protein: CASSLAWEQPQYF. The CDR3, as DNA: TGTGCCAGCAGCTTAGCGTGGGAGCAGCCCCAGTACTTC.

There are many counts of this clonotype. V and J are TRBV27 and TRBJ1-1, with no clear D. V was cut by 0 bases and J by 1 base, with 6 bases left in between. Germline values: CDR1 MNHEY, CDR2 SMNVEV (reference sequence). This CDR3 comprises 14 residues. The chain's CDR3 is CASSLSHGNTEAFF. CDR3 nucleotide sequence: TGTGCCAGCAGTTTATCTCATGGGAACACTGAAGCTTTCTTT.

Comment on this clonotype: This sequence may be a read error, since a much larger clone differs from it by one base. The CDR3 DNA is TGCAGTGCTATGGGCCTAGTAAATGGACAGCAGTACTTC. Its protein product is CSAMGLVNGQQYF. This chain joins TRBV20-1 and TRBJ2-7; no definite D call. This CDR3 is 13 amino acids long. V was shortened by 4 bases and J by 8 bases, with 18 bases between the two germline ends. The germline V gene has CDR1 DFQATT and CDR2 SNEGSKA (reference sequence).

Concerning this clonotype itself: Compared with germline, one end of the junction differs, possibly owing to a read error. The chain recombines TRBV25-1 with TRBJ2-7; D gene uncertain. CDR1 and CDR2 (germline): MGHDK, SYGVNS. CDR3 length equals 14 residues. The CDR3 loop reads CTSKYSYSSYEQYF. The CDR3 nucleotides read TGTACCAGCAAATACAGTTATAGCTCCTACGAGCAGTACTTC.

The chain links TRBV18 to TRBJ1-2; D remains unclear. Germline V gene data show CDR1 as KGHSH and CDR2 as LQKENI. The CDR3 has 15 residues. V lost 3 bases and J 0 bases, leaving 11 bases between the germline ends. The CDR3 reads CASSPTENANYGYTF. DNA for the CDR3: TGTGCCAGCTCACCGACGGAAAATGCTAACTATGGCTACACCTTC.

The V and J genes are TRBV20-1 and TRBJ2-7, with 11 bases aligning to TRBD2. Looked up from germline, CDR1 is DFQATT and CDR2 is SNEGSKA (reference sequence). V dropped 3 bases and J dropped 5; count of bases not matched to a gene: 6. This CDR3 spans 14 amino acids. The CDR3 region is CSASPSGRSDEQYF. The CDR3 coding sequence is TGCAGTGCTAGCCCTAGCGGGAGGTCCGACGAGCAGTACTTC.

This clonotype was counted a few times. The chain is built from TRBV15 and TRBJ2-1; TRBD2 aligns across 7 bases. The CDR3 is 16 residues long. Trimming at V came to 1 base and at J to 5 bases, leaving 8 bases not matched to a gene. From germline, CDR1 is LNHNV and CDR2 YYDKDF (reference sequence). The CDR3 protein is CATSRARLADDNEQFF. For the CDR3, the DNA is TGTGCCACCAGCAGAGCCAGACTAGCTGATGACAATGAGCAGTTCTTC.

The gene calls are TRBV29-1 and TRBJ1-2, with 7 bases matching TRBD1. Losses at the gene ends were 8 bases for V and 4 bases for J; bases not matched to a gene: 7. Germline assignment: CDR1 SQVTM and CDR2 ANQGSEA. The CDR3 is 12 amino acids. The CDR3 DNA is TGCAGCTACAGGGGTTCTGGCTATGGCTACACCTTC. Protein: CSYRGSGYGYTF.

This clonotype occurred many times. This sequence joins TRBV5-4 and TRBJ2-7; TRBD2 matches at 8 bases. The ends lost 2 bases at V and 4 bases at J; junction bases unmatched: 5. The germline CDR1 and CDR2 sequences are SGHNT and YYREEE (reference sequence). The CDR3 runs to 14 residues. As DNA, the CDR3 is TGTGCCAGCAGCTTCCGGGGCGGGAGGTACGAGCAGTACTTC. Amino acids: CASSFRGGRYEQYF.

As for this clonotype: An end of the junction does not agree with germline; a read error may underlie this. This rearrangement joins TRBV7-3 to TRBJ1-5, with 8 bases matching TRBD1. The CDR3 loop spans 16 amino acids. Germline V gene sequence: CDR1 SGHTA, CDR2 FQGTGA. The DNA of the CDR3 is TGCGCCAGCAGCCGAGATACAGGACAGGGCGTTCAGCCCCAGCATTTT. It encodes CASSRDTGQGVQPQHF.

The chain has TRBV7-2 and TRBJ2-7; 11 nucleotides match TRBD2. Germline loops: CDR1 SGHTA, CDR2 FQGNSA. The CDR3 runs to 14 residues. Trimming took 5 bases from V and 3 from J; bases not matched to a gene: 3. The CDR3: CASSILAGGYEQYF. CDR3 coding DNA: TGTGCCAGCAGCATTCTAGCGGGAGGCTACGAGCAGTACTTC.

Details on this clonotype: A single base separates this from a much larger clone, so it may be a read error. The CDR3 does not close with the conserved phenylalanine or tryptophan, likely indicating a read error. In DNA form, the CDR3 reads TGTGCCAGCTTGATCGGAGGGCACGGAAACACCATATATCTT. Translation: CASLIGGHGNTIYL. The chain recombines TRBV2 with TRBJ1-3, with unresolved D. Germline V gene lookup returns CDR1 SNHLY and CDR2 FYNNEI. CDR3 length: 14 amino acids. V was pared by 8 bases and J by 4 bases, with 15 bases between.